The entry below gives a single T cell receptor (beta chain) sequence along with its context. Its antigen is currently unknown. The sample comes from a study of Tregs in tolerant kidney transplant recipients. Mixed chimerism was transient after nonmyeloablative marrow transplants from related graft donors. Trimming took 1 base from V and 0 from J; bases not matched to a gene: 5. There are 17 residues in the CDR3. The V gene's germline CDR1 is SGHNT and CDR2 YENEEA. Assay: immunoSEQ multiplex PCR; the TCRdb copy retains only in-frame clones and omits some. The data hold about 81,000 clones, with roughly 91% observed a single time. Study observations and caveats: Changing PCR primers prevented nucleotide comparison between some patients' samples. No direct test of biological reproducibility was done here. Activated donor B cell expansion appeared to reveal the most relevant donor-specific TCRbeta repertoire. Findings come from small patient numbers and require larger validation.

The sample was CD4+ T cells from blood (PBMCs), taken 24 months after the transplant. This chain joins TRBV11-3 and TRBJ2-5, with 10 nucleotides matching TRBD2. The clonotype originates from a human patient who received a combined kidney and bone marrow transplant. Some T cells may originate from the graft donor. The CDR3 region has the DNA TGTGCCAGCAGCTTAGGTAGAGCGGGGGGGTACCAAGAGACCCAGTACTTC. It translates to CASSLGRAGGYQETQYF.